Below, 8 T cell receptor beta chains from the same sample are listed, as sequenced in a study of OX40 agonist ivuxolimab in advanced cancers. Some clones are missing from TCRdb's copy, which holds only in-frame ones; the method was immunoSEQ multiplex PCR. The repertoire has over 85,000 clones, more than 85% of them found once; the top ten carry roughly 0.26%. Sample: CD4+ or CD8+ T cells sorted from blood, taken in a trial of the OX40 agonist ivuxolimab. The source is an adult with an advanced solid tumor such as melanoma, head and neck, liver or kidney cancer.

The chain combines TRBV28 with TRBJ2-1, with 9 bases identical to TRBD2. This CDR3 comprises 15 residues. Germline V lookup: CDR1 MDHEN, CDR2 SYDVKM. The junction had 5 bases not matched to a gene; V was cut back by 5 bases and J by 3 bases. The CDR3 region has the DNA TGTGCCAGCAGTCCCCCTAGCGGGAACTACAATGAGCAGTTCTTC. It encodes CASSPPSGNYNEQFF.

The V gene is TRBV7-2, the J gene TRBJ2-4; 7 bases map to TRBD2. Germline lookup yields CDR1 SGHTA and CDR2 FQGNSA. Trimming removed 5 bases from V and 6 bases from J; junction bases left unmatched: 10. There are 15 residues in the CDR3. The CDR3 coding sequence is TGTGCCAGCAGCCTGGGATGGGGGGGAGGAAACATTCAGTACTTC. Its protein product is CASSLGWGGGNIQYF. The entire variable domain, with the rest obtained from reference TRBV7-2 and TRBJ2-4, is as follows: GAGVSQSPSNKVTEKGKDVELRCDPISGHTALYWYRQSLGQGLEFLIYFQGNSAPDKSGLPSDRFSAERTGGSVSTLTIQRTQQEDSAVYLCASSLGWGGGNIQYFGAGTRLSVL.

The chain links TRBV2 to TRBJ2-3; 10 bases match TRBD2. CDR3 length: 14 amino acids. The germline V gene encodes CDR1 SNHLY and CDR2 FYNNEI. J lost 3 bases, V lost 8 bases, and 5 bases had no gene match. This CDR3 is CASQRGGGTDTQYF. The CDR3 DNA reads TGTGCCAGCCAGCGGGGGGGAGGGACAGATACGCAGTATTTT.

The chain recombines TRBV7-3 with TRBJ2-3; D remains unclear. CDR1 and CDR2 from the germline V gene are SGHTA and FQGTGA. V shed 4 bases and J shed 0 bases, with 11 bases lying between them. There are 15 residues in the CDR3. The CDR3 loop reads CASSSKRSSTDTQYF. CDR3 nucleotide sequence: TGTGCCAGCAGCTCAAAGAGGAGTAGCACAGATACGCAGTATTTT.

The rearrangement uses TRBV2 and TRBJ2-7, with TRBD1 as a possible D gene (6 bases). This CDR3 is built from 19 residues. V lost 1 base and J lost 0, with 22 bases in between. Germline V gene data show CDR1 as SNHLY and CDR2 as FYNNEI. The CDR3 here is CASSEVRALTRGSSYEQYF. Here the CDR3 DNA reads TGTGCCAGCAGTGAAGTTAGAGCCCTCACCAGGGGCAGCTCCTACGAGCAGTACTTC. Full variable domain (missing parts from reference TRBV2 and TRBJ2-7): EPEVTQTPSHQVTQMGQEVILRCVPISNHLYFYWYRQILGQKVEFLVSFYNNEISEKSEIFDDQFSVERPDGSNFTLKIRSTKLEDSAMYFCASSEVRALTRGSSYEQYFGPGTRLTVT.

The chain carries TRBV5-1 and TRBJ1-5; D remains unclear. Deletions cut 4 bases from V and 1 base from J, with 6 bases between. The germline V gene encodes CDR1 SGHRS and CDR2 YFSETQ. The CDR3 totals 13 residues. The CDR3, as DNA: TGCGCCAGCAGCCCCGGCAGCAATCAGCCCCAGCATTTT. It encodes CASSPGSNQPQHF.

The table lists this clone with a count of one. The CDR3 bases are TGTGCCAGCAACGAGCAGTACTTC. It yields the protein CASNEQYF. The chain links TRBV7-9 to TRBJ2-7; the D is unclear. Trimming cost V 7 bases and J 5 bases, with 0 bases left between them. The CDR3 loop spans 8 amino acids. In germline, CDR1 is SEHNR, CDR2 FQNEAQ (reference sequence). Complete variable domain (other parts from reference TRBV7-9 and TRBJ2-7): DTGVSQNPRHKITKRGQNVTFRCDPISEHNRLYWYRQTLGQGPEFLTYFQNEAQLEKSRLLSDRFSAERPKGSFSTLEIQRTEQGDSAMYLCASNEQYFGPGTRLTVT.

The CDR3 nucleotides are TGTGCCAGCAGTTACTCGCACATTAACTATGGCTACACCTTC. It specifies CASSYSHINYGYTF. The chain combines TRBV6-5 with TRBJ1-2, with no clear D. Trimming stripped 0 bases from V and 1 base from J, with 6 bases between. CDR1 MNHEY and CDR2 SVGAGI come from the germline V gene. This CDR3 is 14 amino acids long.